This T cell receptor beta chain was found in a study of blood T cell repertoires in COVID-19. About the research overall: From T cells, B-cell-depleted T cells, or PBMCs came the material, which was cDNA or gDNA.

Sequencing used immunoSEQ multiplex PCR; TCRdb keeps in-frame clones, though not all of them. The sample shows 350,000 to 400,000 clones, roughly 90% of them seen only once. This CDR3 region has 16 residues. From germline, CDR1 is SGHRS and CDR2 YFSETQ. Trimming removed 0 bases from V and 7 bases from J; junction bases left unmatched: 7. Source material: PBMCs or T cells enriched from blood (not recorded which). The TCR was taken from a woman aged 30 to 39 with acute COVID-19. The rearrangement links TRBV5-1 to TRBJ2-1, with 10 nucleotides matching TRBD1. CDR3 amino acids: CASSLAGTGVLNEQFF. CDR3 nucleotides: TGCGCCAGCAGCTTGGCAGGGACAGGGGTCCTTAATGAGCAGTTCTTC.